This is a list of T cell receptor beta chains from one sample in a study of T cell repertoires in cytomegalovirus infection. The antigens these receptors bind are not known. In TCRdb, the reads were re-called with MiXCR into one record per CDR3 protein. The sample has 68,000 or so distinct CDR3 sequences; 20% to 25% are singletons. The sample consisted of PBMCs, sequenced either directly or after in vitro stimulation (not recorded which). These receptors were taken from a human donor in good health (CMV status not recorded). Some clones in this sample may be carry-over from other donors' samples. Each CDR3 is given with its conserved first and last residue. The D gene is left open where the match is weak. Some rows have no size entry. The others give once, few or many, or a class for an expanded clone.

>TRBJ1-5|.|16|many|TRBV7-2
CASSSLGGRGNQPQHF
TGTGCCAGCAGCTCCCTAGGAGGAAGGGGCAATCAGCCCCAGCATTTT
>TRBJ2-7|.|14|few|TRBV6-2/TRBV6-3
CATQDVPNRYEQYF
TGTGCCACCCAGGACGTACCGAATCGCTACGAGCAGTACTTC
>TRBJ1-1|.|15|.|TRBV20-1
CSARDHAGQPIGAFF
TGCAGTGCTAGAGACCACGCCGGACAGCCGATTGGGGCTTTCTTT
>TRBJ2-1|TRBD1|15|.|TRBV6-2/TRBV6-3
CASSLDRVPLHEQFF
TGTGCCAGCAGTTTAGACAGGGTCCCTCTTCATGAGCAGTTCTTC
>TRBJ1-6|.|14|.|TRBV2
CASSGTDYGSPLHF
TGTGCCAGCAGTGGGACAGACTATGGATCACCCCTCCACTTT
>TRBJ2-4|TRBD1|16|few|TRBV6-1
CASRRGQGETKNIQYF
TGTGCCAGCAGAAGGGGACAGGGGGAAACCAAAAACATTCAGTACTTC
>TRBJ2-5|TRBD2|17|.|TRBV15
CATSRGSLAGGGETQYF
TGTGCCACCAGCAGGGGTTCACTAGCGGGAGGGGGAGAGACCCAGTACTTC
>TRBJ1-3|.|14|.|TRBV7-2
CASSSAREGNTIYF
TGTGCCAGCAGCTCAGCACGGGAAGGAAACACCATATATTTT
>TRBJ2-3|TRBD1|16|.|TRBV7-6
CASSLGGDRLTDTQYF
TGTGCCAGCAGCTTAGGTGGGGACAGGCTAACAGATACGCAGTATTTT
>TRBJ2-1|.|16|.|TRBV15
CATSRYEGDAYNEQFF
TGTGCCACCAGCAGATACGAGGGAGACGCCTACAATGAGCAGTTCTTT
>TRBJ1-3|.|16|many|TRBV7-2
CASSNLGGISGNTIYF
TGTGCCAGCAGCAACCTAGGGGGGATCTCTGGAAACACCATATATTTT
>TRBJ2-2|TRBD2|18|.|TRBV9
CASSPRATSGIRTGELFF
TGTGCCAGCAGCCCGAGGGCGACTAGCGGGATACGCACCGGGGAGCTGTTTTTT
>TRBJ1-5|TRBD1|13|many|TRBV27
CASRQGLYQPQHF
TGTGCCAGCAGACAGGGGTTATATCAGCCCCAGCATTTT
>TRBJ1-6|.|16|.|TRBV30
CAWRLGGSSYNSPLHF
TGTGCCTGGAGACTAGGAGGGAGCTCCTATAATTCACCCCTCCACTTT
>TRBJ2-1|TRBD2|15|.|TRBV28
CASSVLAGGDNEQFF
TGTGCCAGCAGTGTATTAGCGGGAGGGGACAATGAGCAGTTCTTC
>TRBJ1-1|TRBD1|13|.|TRBV7-2
CASSADRGTEAFF
TGTGCCAGCAGCGCGGACAGGGGCACTGAAGCTTTCTTT
>TRBJ1-2|.|17|many|TRBV7-2
CASSLEGVGRVGNGYTF
TGTGCCAGCAGCTTAGAAGGAGTGGGACGGGTGGGGAATGGCTACACCTTC
>TRBJ2-1|.|15|few|TRBV4-3
CASSQDYQAYNEQFF
TGCGCCAGCAGCCAAGACTACCAGGCCTACAATGAGCAGTTCTTC
>TRBJ1-1|TRBD1|13|many|TRBV11-2
CASSLNRGTEAFF
TGTGCCAGCAGCCTCAACAGGGGTACTGAAGCTTTCTTT